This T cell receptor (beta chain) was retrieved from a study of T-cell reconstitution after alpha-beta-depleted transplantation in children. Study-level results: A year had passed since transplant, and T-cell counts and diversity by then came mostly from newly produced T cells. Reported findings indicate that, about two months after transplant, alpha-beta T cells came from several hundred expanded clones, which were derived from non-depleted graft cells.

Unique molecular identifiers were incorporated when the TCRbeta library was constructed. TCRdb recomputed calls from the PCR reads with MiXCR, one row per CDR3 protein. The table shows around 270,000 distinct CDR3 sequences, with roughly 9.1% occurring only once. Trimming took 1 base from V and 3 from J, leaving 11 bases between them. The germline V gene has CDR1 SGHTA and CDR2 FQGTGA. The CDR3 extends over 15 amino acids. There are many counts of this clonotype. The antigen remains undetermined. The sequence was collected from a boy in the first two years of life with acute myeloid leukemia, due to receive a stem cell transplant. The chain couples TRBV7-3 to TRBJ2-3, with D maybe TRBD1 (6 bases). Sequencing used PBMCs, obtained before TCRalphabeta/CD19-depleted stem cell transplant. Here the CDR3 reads CASSLRGLRTDTQYF. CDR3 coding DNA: TGTGCCAGCAGCTTAAGGGGGCTTCGGACAGATACGCAGTATTTT.